This record looks at one TCR beta chain sequence and its context. The antigen remains unidentified. TCRdb keeps only in-frame clones here, not all; method: immunoSEQ multiplex PCR. The sample lists approximately 52,000 clones, around four fifths seen once, with about 0.79% in the top ten. V lost 8 bases and J lost 5, with 6 bases in between. This CDR3 comprises 10 residues. The germline gives CDR1 MNHNS, CDR2 SASEGT. The sample is drawn from a study of memory CD4+ T cells and cytomegalovirus serostatus. Background on the study: Of the healthy Belgian adults, several were CMV seropositive and 24 seronegative. Whole-study results and caveats: 67 of 164 known CMV-associated TCRbeta sequences appeared in CD4+ memory.

The sort gate was single viable CD3+CD4+CD8-CD45RO+ cells for memory CD4+ T cells. CMV serostatus came from serum IgG against pp150, pp28, p38, p52. Positive selection with CD4 microbeads enriched total CD4+ T cells. The sequence was obtained from an adult in good health and CMV-seronegative. This chain links TRBV6-1 with TRBJ1-2, with no clear D. Input material: memory CD4+ T cells from blood. The CDR3 reads CASFFYGYTF. The CDR3 nucleotides read TGTGCCAGCTTTTTTTATGGCTACACCTTC.